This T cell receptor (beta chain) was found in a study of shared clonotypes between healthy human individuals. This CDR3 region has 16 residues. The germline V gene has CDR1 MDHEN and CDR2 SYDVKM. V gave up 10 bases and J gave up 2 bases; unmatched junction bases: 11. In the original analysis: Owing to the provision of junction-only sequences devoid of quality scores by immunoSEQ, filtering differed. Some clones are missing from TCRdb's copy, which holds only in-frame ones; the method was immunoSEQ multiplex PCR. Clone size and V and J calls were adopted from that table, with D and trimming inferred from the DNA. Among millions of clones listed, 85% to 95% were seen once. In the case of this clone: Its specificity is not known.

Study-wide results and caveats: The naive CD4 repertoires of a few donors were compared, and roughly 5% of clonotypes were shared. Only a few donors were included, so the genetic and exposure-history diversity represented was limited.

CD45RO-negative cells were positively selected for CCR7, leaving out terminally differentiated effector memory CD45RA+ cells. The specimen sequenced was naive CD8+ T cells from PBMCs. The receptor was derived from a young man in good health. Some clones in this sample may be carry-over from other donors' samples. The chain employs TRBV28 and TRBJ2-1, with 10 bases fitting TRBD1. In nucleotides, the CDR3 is TGTGCCACCGGGACAGGGGCTACGGGACCCTACAATGAGCAGTTCTTC. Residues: CATGTGATGPYNEQFF.